The clone carrying this T cell receptor beta chain was detected only once. Its antigen is not known. This record comes from a study of T-cell reconstitution after alpha-beta-depleted transplantation in children. Whole-study results and caveats: T-cell numbers and diversity, one year after transplant, stemmed largely from T cells that were newly produced. At around two months after transplant, the alpha-beta T cells were reportedly derived from several hundred expanded clones that came from non-depleted graft cells.

V shed 0 bases and J shed 7 bases, with 12 bases lying between them. From germline, CDR1 is MNHEY and CDR2 SVGAGI. This CDR3 has 14 amino acids. Unique molecular identifiers were incorporated into the prepared TCRbeta library. TCRdb itself ran the PCR reads through MiXCR, one entry per CDR3 protein. The sample lists approximately 1,000,000 distinct CDR3 sequences, around 30% seen once, with over 25% in the top ten. The rearrangement links TRBV6-5 to TRBJ1-2, with a tentative D call TRBD1 (6 bases). Sequences were derived from PBMCs, mostly from graft donor cells, sampled 360 days after TCRalphabeta/CD19-depleted stem cell transplant. The clonotype was recovered from a boy in the first two years of life who had a stem cell transplant for SCID, so the T cells may come from the graft donor. CDR3 loop: CASSYSQGTGGYTF. CDR3 nucleotides: TGTGCCAGCAGTTACTCCCAGGGGACGGGTGGCTACACCTTC.